One T cell receptor beta chain is described in this entry. Antigen unknown. Building the TCR beta libraries relied on iRepertoire HTBI primers, and CDR3 regions underwent Arm-PCR. Using its own MiXCR run on the multiplex PCR reads, TCRdb lists one record per CDR3 protein. The profile shows some 300,000 distinct CDR3 sequences, 22% of them singletons. The record originates from a study of regulatory T cells in long-lasting Graves disease. Study-wide findings and caveats: Sharing of public clonotypes was greater in persistent patients (2,741) than in new patients (more than 900). There were preferences for TRBV28, TRBJ1-2 and TRBJ2-5 in persistent disease.

Stated time point: persistent/refractory GD, antithyroid drugs over 5 years with positive TRAb. Researchers made the TCR library from RNA that was extracted from PBMCs. CDR1 and CDR2 (germline): MGHRA, YSYEKL. The germline V and J ends were trimmed by 0 bases and 4 bases, with 9 bases remaining between them. This CDR3 region has 14 residues. This TCR derives from a female donor with Graves disease. The sample was peripheral blood mononuclear cells (PBMCs), taken when the disease was refractory, from a patient treated with antithyroid drugs. The V gene is TRBV4-1, the J gene TRBJ1-1; D gene unclear. This chain's CDR3 is CASSQDSTGTEAFF. The CDR3 coding sequence is TGCGCCAGCAGCCAAGATTCGACGGGCACTGAAGCTTTCTTT.